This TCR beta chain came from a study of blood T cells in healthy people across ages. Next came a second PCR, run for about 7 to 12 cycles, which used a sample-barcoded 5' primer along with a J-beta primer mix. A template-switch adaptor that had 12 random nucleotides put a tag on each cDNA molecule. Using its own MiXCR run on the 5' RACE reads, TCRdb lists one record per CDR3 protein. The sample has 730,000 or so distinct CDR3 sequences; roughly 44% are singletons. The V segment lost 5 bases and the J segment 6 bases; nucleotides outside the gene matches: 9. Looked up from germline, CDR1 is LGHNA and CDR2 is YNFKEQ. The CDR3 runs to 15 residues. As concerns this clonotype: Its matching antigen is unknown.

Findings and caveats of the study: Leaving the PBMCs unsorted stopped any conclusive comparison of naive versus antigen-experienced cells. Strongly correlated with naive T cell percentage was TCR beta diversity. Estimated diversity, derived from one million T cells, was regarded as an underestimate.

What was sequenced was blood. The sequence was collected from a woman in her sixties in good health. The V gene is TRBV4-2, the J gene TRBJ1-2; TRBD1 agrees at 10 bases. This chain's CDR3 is CASSTGTGEPNGYTF. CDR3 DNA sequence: TGTGCCAGCAGCACAGGGACAGGGGAACCGAATGGCTACACCTTC.